This TCR beta chain was captured by sequencing in a study of control samples from healthy donors and cancer patients. Generated by immunoSEQ multiplex PCR, the TCRdb table keeps only in-frame clones and is missing some. The sample comprises about 410,000 clones, 80% to 95% of which are singletons, and around 6.4% rests with the top ten. Trimming removed 3 bases at V and 2 bases at J, with 19 bases between. The CDR3 is 17 residues long. CDR1 is GTSNPN and CDR2 is SVGIG in the germline V gene (reference sequence). The receptor was isolated from a man between 40 and 49 years old with head and neck cancer. This chain uses TRBV30 with TRBJ1-4; a weak D match, TRBD1 (5 bases). Sequenced sample: PBMCs. The CDR3 reads CAWRYHRDPGTNEKLFF. The CDR3 DNA is TGTGCCTGGAGGTACCACCGGGACCCCGGGACTAATGAAAAACTGTTTTTT.